This T cell receptor beta chain appears in the sequencing data of a study of blood T cell repertoires in COVID-19 (dated by TCRdb to the early 2020s). Broadly, across the study: Collaborator samples came from the United States, Italy and Spain and covered acute and convalescent phases of COVID-19. Sample metadata almost always included a de-identified subject ID, COVID-19 status, age in years and sex. The prospective study material was composed of cDNA or gDNA derived from T cells, B-cell-depleted T cells, or PBMCs. Subjects who had been exposed to COVID-19, were actively infected with it, or had recovered from it provided the deeply sampled blood TCRbeta repertoires that made up the dataset. Where available, HLA class I and class II types were obtained from metadata supplied by the sample provider rather than from assay-based typing. A freely available public database, intended as a resource for researchers studying the immune response to SARS-CoV-2, is where the repertoires were released. Samples were obtained from the ongoing ImmuneRACE study (first 160 participants) and from 1,254 subjects provided by 6 global collaborators. Paper-wide results and their limitations: How much clinical and demographic metadata was included differed by source and by participant, and the metadata was provided uncurated.

TCRbeta CDR3 regions were amplified from genomic DNA using the immunoSEQ Assay, a bias-controlled multiplex PCR. Per the authors' processing: The number of nucleated cells in each sample was estimated from the amplification of reference gene primers within the assay. To quantify the absolute abundance of each unique TCRbeta CDR3 rearrangement, sequence reads were collapsed and filtered. Productive Simpson clonality was computed per sample as the square root of Simpson's diversity index over productive rearrangements. What TCRdb holds here is the immuneACCESS table cut down to in-frame rearrangements. Part of the clones is not present; checked against another copy, under half of the missing clones reflect an unresolved V gene, and the others are unexplained. That table gives V, J and clone size, and the DNA gave D and trimming. In this sample the table shows 300,000 to 350,000 clones, 88% of which occur a single time. The ten largest account for approximately 1% of the sample.

CDR3 length: 14 amino acids, cysteine to phenylalanine. The entry retains the CDR3 DNA only, 42 bases that are in frame from base 1. V is pared back by 1 base and J by 1 base, with 5 bases lying between the germline termini. The CDR1 and CDR2 encoded by the germline V gene are SGHAT and FQNNGV. On this clone: There is no known antigen for this receptor. Base qualities are not provided; no much larger clone lies one nucleotide away.

Enrolling through a virtual design, the prospective study's participants ranged in age from roughly 18 to 95 years and lived across some 22 United States geographic areas. Cohort assignment in the prospective study relied on participant-reported clinical history from a screening survey and a study questionnaire. Exposed participants were defined as having been in contact with someone with a PCR-confirmed or clinician-diagnosed COVID-19 case within 2 weeks of study entry. Mobile phlebotomists in the prospective study collected whole blood, serum and a nasopharyngeal or oropharyngeal swab from every participant. Participants in the prospective study had the option to provide additional blood draws and questionnaires over a roughly two-month period. Before DNA extraction, blood samples from the prospective study were shipped at room temperature or frozen.

Material for sequencing was PBMCs or T cells enriched from blood (not recorded which). The chain was built from TRBV11-2 and TRBJ1-5; possibly the D gene is TRBD1, per 5 matching bases. This TCR was sampled from a woman between 25 and 40 years old who had been exposed to COVID-19. The CDR3 protein: CASSLGGSNQPQHF. The DNA reads as follows: TGTGCCAGCAGCTTAGGGGGCAGCAATCAGCCCCAGCATTTT.